The T cell receptor (beta chain) under discussion was sequenced for a study of PD-L1 blockade in urothelial cancer (dated by TCRdb to 2015 to 2018). With respect to the entire study: Therapy was started in 2014 for all patients, and atezolizumab 1,200 mg was administered intravenously every 3 weeks. Blood samples gave median yields of around 140,000 T cells and 82,636 unique TCRs, along with a median clonality of 0.080. In the same patients, pretreatment tumors underwent whole exome sequencing and RNA sequencing in addition to TCR sequencing. An ECOG performance status of 0 or 1 was recorded for the patients, and 0 to 3 prior chemotherapy regimens had been received by the patients. Pretreatment blood TCR-seq was available for about 28 patients, at least one posttreatment blood collection was obtained for about 25 patients, and tumor TCR-seq was available for about 25 patients. Pretreatment tumor samples and matched peripheral blood, collected serially before and after atezolizumab treatment, underwent TCR sequencing. Twenty-five of 29 patients were identified as males with urothelial cancer of bladder origin, and a prior smoking history was reported by 18 of 29 patients. Some ten patients reached durable clinical benefit, while 20 or so patients did not. Blood samples were analyzed at 3 weeks after treatment start (second dose) and at 6 weeks after treatment start. An exploratory multi-omic analysis was conducted of the somatic, immune and clinical correlates of response to PD-L1 blockade with atezolizumab in urothelial cancer. Durable clinical benefit was defined as progression-free survival longer than 6 months, and TCR features were also tested against progression-free and overall survival. On the study overall, not on this receptor specifically: Because of the small sample size (n of about 29) and the many exploratory analyses performed, the results are intended to be regarded as hypothesis-generating. A pretreatment peripheral blood TCR clonality below the median was linked to improved progression-free and overall survival. Greater expansion of tumor-associated TCR clones in peripheral blood 3 weeks after the start of treatment was observed in patients with durable benefit (n of about 24, p = 0.022).

Turning to this clone: The specificity of this receptor is unknown. Base-call qualities are not available, and no considerably larger clone is one nucleotide away.

The sample's time point label, decoded: pretreatment peripheral blood. A cohort of 25 to 30 patients with locally advanced or metastatic urothelial carcinoma, treated at Memorial Sloan Kettering on a trial protocol, was included. Peripheral blood mononuclear cells were collected pretreatment and during treatment, with between 1 and 8 total time points obtained per patient. The Qiagen DNeasy Blood extraction kit was used to purify genomic DNA from total PBMCs and from tumor samples. PBMCs were collected pretreatment and during treatment, and were isolated and stored as previously described. Each PCR received spiked-in synthetic TCR analog templates so that absolute template abundance could be estimated from read counts. TCRbeta CDR3 regions were amplified from genomic DNA with bias-controlled V and J gene primers using the immunoSEQ assay. Sequencing of rearranged TCRbeta segments was done at approximately 20X coverage. As for how the authors treated the data: Clustering was used to correct sequencing errors, and CDR3s were annotated against IMGT to assign V, D and J genes. Downstream analyses used only productive TCRbeta rearrangements and left out out-of-frame or stop-codon sequences. To compute clonality, Shannon entropy was normalized by the log of the number of unique productive sequences and then subtracted from one. Fisher's exact test with Benjamini-Hochberg correction, at a threshold of adjusted p below 0.01, was used to find clones that differed between time points or between blood and tumor. Not all clones reach the TCRdb copy of this immuneACCESS table, which keeps in-frame sequences only. Checked studies attribute under half of the gap to unresolved V genes and leave the rest unexplained. V and J calls and clone size follow that table, whereas D and trimming were derived from the DNA. For this sample the table gives roughly 120,000 clones, of which 84% were detected only once. 3.2% of the sample comes from the top ten.

V ends up 3 bases short and J 5 bases short, with an unmatched junction base count of 12. The CDR3 goes from the cysteine to the phenylalanine over 16 residues. Only the CDR3 DNA stays, 48 bases, in frame from base 1. The germline V gene supplies CDR1 MDHEN and CDR2 SYDVKM. The chain is assembled from TRBV28 and TRBJ1-2; TRBD1 agrees with 7 junctional bases. Sample: PBMCs, taken around atezolizumab (anti-PD-L1) treatment. The receptor's source is a man over 45 with urothelial cancer. The nucleotides read TGTGCCAGCAGTTTCAGGGCGCCAGGGACAGATTATGGCTACACCTTC. This gives the protein CASSFRAPGTDYGYTF.